This T cell receptor (beta chain) was sequenced during a study of blood T cell repertoires in COVID-19 (TCRdb year 2020). General notes on the study: Collaborator samples came from the United States, Italy and Spain and covered acute and convalescent phases of COVID-19. Where available, HLA class I and class II types were taken from metadata supplied by the sample provider and were not determined by assay-based typing. The repertoires were made available in a free public database intended to serve as a resource for research on the immune response to SARS-CoV-2. Subjects who had been exposed to COVID-19, were actively infected with it, or had recovered from it provided the deeply sampled blood TCRbeta repertoires that made up the dataset. The prospective study material was composed of cDNA or gDNA derived from T cells, B-cell-depleted T cells, or PBMCs. Samples came from the ongoing ImmuneRACE study (first 160 participants) plus 1,254 subjects from 6 global collaborators. Nearly every sample came with metadata listing a de-identified subject ID, COVID-19 status, age in years and sex. Paper-wide results and their limitations: How much clinical and demographic metadata was included differed by source and by participant, and the metadata was provided uncurated.

The immunoSEQ Assay, a bias-controlled multiplex PCR, was used to amplify TCRbeta CDR3 regions from genomic DNA. As for the original processing: Nucleated cell counts per sample were estimated from amplification of reference gene primers within the assay. To quantify the absolute abundance of each unique TCRbeta CDR3 rearrangement, sequence reads were collapsed and filtered. For each sample, productive Simpson clonality was calculated by taking the square root of Simpson's diversity index across productive rearrangements. TCRdb stores this immuneACCESS table with in-frame sequences only. Part of the clones is absent; in the studies checked, under half of the shortfall reflects unresolved V genes, and no reason is known for the rest. That table is the source of V, J and clone size, and D and trimming were worked out from the DNA. The sample table holds nearly 80,000 clones, of which 84% were seen once. The ten largest clonotypes hold roughly 3.5% of the sample.

Whole blood was collected in K2EDTA tubes by collaborating institutions according to the institutions' own protocols. Collaborator samples were shipped for TCRbeta analysis as frozen whole blood, isolated PBMCs, or DNA extracted from either sample type. This clone was picked up one time. Its antigen is still unknown. It has no much larger one-base neighbor in the sample; base qualities were not kept. The identical CDR3 is also encoded by other nucleotide sequences in the sample. Its CDR3 holds 15 amino acids, cysteine through phenylalanine. The kept DNA is CDR3 alone, 45 bases in frame from the first base. The V and J ends are trimmed by 0 bases and 4 bases, leaving 13 bases between them. The germline V gene yields LGHNA for CDR1 and YSLEER for CDR2.

The source material was peripheral blood. The sequence is built from TRBV4-3 and TRBJ2-7; TRBD2 might be the D gene, on 6 matching bases. The TCR was taken from a man aged 50-60 years with acute or convalescent COVID-19. The nucleotide sequence is given as TGCGCCAGCAGCCAAGACCGGCAGGGAGGATACGAGCAGTACTTC. The translation is CASSQDRQGGYEQYF.